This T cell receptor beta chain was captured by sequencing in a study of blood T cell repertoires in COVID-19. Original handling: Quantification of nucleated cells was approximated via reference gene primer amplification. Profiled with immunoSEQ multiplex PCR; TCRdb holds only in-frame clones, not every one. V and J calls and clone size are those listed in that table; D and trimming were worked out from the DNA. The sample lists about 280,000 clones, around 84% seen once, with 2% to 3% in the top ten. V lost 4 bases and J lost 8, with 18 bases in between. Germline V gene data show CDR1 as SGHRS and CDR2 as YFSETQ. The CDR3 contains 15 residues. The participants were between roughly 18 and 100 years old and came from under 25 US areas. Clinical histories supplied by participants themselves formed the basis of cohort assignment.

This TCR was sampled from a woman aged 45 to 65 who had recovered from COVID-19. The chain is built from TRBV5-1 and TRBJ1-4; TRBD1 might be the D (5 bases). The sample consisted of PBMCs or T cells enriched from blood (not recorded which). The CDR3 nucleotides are TGCGCCAGCAGCCCGGGGGGGGTGAAAAGCGAAAAACTGTTTTTT. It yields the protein CASSPGGVKSEKLFF. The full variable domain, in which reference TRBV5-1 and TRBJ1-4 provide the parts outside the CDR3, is KAGVTQTPRYLIKTRGQQVTLSCSPISGHRSVSWYQQTPGQGLQFLFEYFSETQRNKGNFPGRFSGRQFSNSRSEMNVSTLELGDSALYLCASSPGGVKSEKLFFGSGTQLSVL.